Below, 5 T cell receptor beta chains from the same sample are listed, as sequenced in a study of T cells in Graves' hyperthyroidism and ophthalmopathy. RNA transcripts yielded amplified TCR beta CDR3 regions. When the TCR CDR3 underwent first-round RT-PCR, the HTBI primer set was used. TCRdb itself ran the multiplex PCR reads through MiXCR, one entry per CDR3 protein. The profile shows approximately 300,000 distinct CDR3 sequences, roughly 15% of them singletons. Sequenced: blood. The receptors originated from a man under 40 with Graves' hyperthyroidism.

The chain employs TRBV12-3 or TRBV12-4 and TRBJ1-3; no clear D. Trimming pared 7 bases from V and 0 bases from J, leaving 16 bases between. The CDR3 contains 16 residues. Written as DNA, the CDR3 is TGTGCCAGCACCCCGACAAGCCCCTTCTCTGGAAACACCATATATTTT. Translated: CASTPTSPFSGNTIYF.

This clonotype was counted many times. This chain's CDR3 is CASSPTWGQGVEQYF. CDR3 coding DNA: TGTGCCAGCTCACCCACTTGGGGTCAGGGGGTCGAGCAGTACTTC. The chain is built from TRBV18 and TRBJ2-7, with TRBD1 identical over 7 bases. CDR1 and CDR2 from the germline V gene are KGHSH and LQKENI. The CDR3 spans 15 residues. J was trimmed by 6 bases and V by 3 bases; bases with no gene match: 11.

This clonotype was picked up one time. The germline gene is not matched at one end of the junction; a read error may be the cause. V gene TRBV5-1 combines with J gene TRBJ1-1; possible D gene TRBD1, 5 bases. Germline V CDR1 and CDR2: SGHRS, YFSETQ. The CDR3 runs 14 residues. CDR3 loop: CASSLSTGETEAFF. The CDR3 nucleotides are TGTGCCAGCAGCTTAAGTACGGGGGAAACTGAAGCTTTCTTT. Variable domain in full (rest from reference TRBV5-1 and TRBJ1-1): KAGVTQTPRYLIKTRGQQVTLSCSPISGHRSVSWYQQTPGQGLQFLFEYFSETQRNKGNFPGRFSGRQFSNSRSEMNVSTLELGDSALYLCASSLSTGETEAFFGQGTRLTVV.

This clonotype was observed a single time. The gene calls are TRBV11-1 and TRBJ2-5, with 9 positions matching TRBD1. Trimming took 4 bases from V and 5 from J; bases not matched to a gene: 8. Per germline, CDR1 SGHAT and CDR2 FQDESV (reference sequence). The CDR3 spans 15 residues. The CDR3 region has the DNA TGTGCCAGCAGCTCCGGGACAGGGTTCCAGGAGACCCAGTACTTC. It is translated as CASSSGTGFQETQYF.

This clonotype appeared many times. The V and J genes are TRBV29-1 and TRBJ2-7; D gene unclear. Germline V CDR1 and CDR2: SQVTM, ANQGSEA. CDR3 length: 12 residues. Trimming removed 6 bases at V and 6 bases at J, with 15 bases between. This CDR3 reads CSVFGPGGEQYF. CDR3 DNA sequence: TGCAGCGTGTTCGGGCCCGGTGGCGAGCAGTACTTC.